Listed here are 17 T cell receptor beta chains from one sample, sequenced in a study of a mutant IDH1 vaccine in newly diagnosed glioma. The time point denotes: week 23, last vaccination. The vaccine gave 300 ug of a 20-mer mutant IDH1 peptide subcutaneously per dose. No antigens are known for them. TCRdb keeps only in-frame clones here, not all; method: immunoSEQ multiplex PCR. The data show over 35,000 clones, more than 80% seen once. The source material was PBMCs, sampled from a glioma patient whose treatment included an IDH1 peptide vaccine. The source of these receptors is a man aged 35 to 55 with glioma.

The chain employs TRBV11-2 and TRBJ2-3, with 12 bases that match TRBD2. The CDR3 has 15 residues. CDR1 and CDR2 from the germline V gene are SGHAT and FQNNGV. V lost 6 bases to trimming and J lost 4 bases; unmatched junction nucleotides: 5. CDR3 nucleotide sequence: TGTGCCAGCAGTACTAGCGGGGGGCGCGCAGATACGCAGTATTTT. Encoded protein: CASSTSGGRADTQYF.

The chain recombines TRBV11-2 with TRBJ2-7; either TRBD1 or TRBD2 may fit D (5 bases each). The germline CDR1 and CDR2 sequences are SGHAT and FQNNGV. Trimming cost V 5 bases and J 3 bases, with 14 bases left between them. The CDR3 loop spans 14 amino acids. The CDR3 sequence is CASSPRGSYYEQYF. The CDR3 region has the DNA TGTGCCAGCAGCCCTCGGGGCAGTTACTACGAGCAGTACTTC.

The rearrangement joins TRBV7-2 to TRBJ2-7, with 9 bases aligning to TRBD2. The germline V gene encodes CDR1 SGHTA and CDR2 FQGNSA. The CDR3 contains 18 residues. J was trimmed by 6 bases and V by 0 bases; bases with no gene match: 15. CDR3 sequence reads: CASSLADRPGLARTEQYF. The CDR3 nucleotides are TGTGCCAGCAGCTTAGCGGACAGGCCGGGACTAGCAAGAACCGAGCAGTACTTC.

This clone appeared a single time. This chain joins TRBV2 and TRBJ1-4, with 10 bases aligning to TRBD1. The germline gives CDR1 SNHLY, CDR2 FYNNEI. J lost 5 bases, V lost 5 bases, and 5 bases had no gene match. This CDR3 has 15 amino acids. CDR3 protein: CASSPGQGGNEKLFF. DNA of the CDR3: TGTGCCAGCAGTCCTGGACAGGGGGGGAATGAAAAACTGTTTTTT.

The chain is built from TRBV28 and TRBJ1-4, with D possibly TRBD1 on 5 matching bases. The V end was cut by 4 bases, the J end by 0 bases, with 12 bases between. Germline lookup yields CDR1 MDHEN and CDR2 SYDVKM. This CDR3 contains 16 residues. Here the CDR3 reads CASSSQGPATNEKLFF. In DNA, the CDR3 is TGTGCCAGCAGTTCCCAGGGACCCGCAACTAATGAAAAACTGTTTTTT.

The chain recombines TRBV30 with TRBJ2-1; possibly TRBD1 or TRBD2 for D (5 bases each). CDR1 and CDR2 from the germline V gene are GTSNPN and SVGIG (reference sequence). V lost 1 base to trimming and J lost 11 bases, with 12 bases between them. This CDR3 is 12 amino acids long. CDR3 amino acids: CAWSEGLGKQFF. The CDR3 nucleotides read TGTGCCTGGAGTGAGGGGCTCGGGAAGCAGTTCTTC. The whole variable domain, filled in from reference TRBV30 and TRBJ2-1, reads SQTIHQWPATLVQPVGSPLSLECTVEGTSNPNLYWYRQAAGRGLQLLFYSVGIGQISSEVPQNLSASRPQDRQFILSSKKLLLSDSGFYLCAWSEGLGKQFFGPGTRLTVL.

With regard to this clone: Other DNA sequences within the sample encode an identical CDR3. V and J are TRBV2 and TRBJ1-3, with 7 bases lining up with TRBD1. Germline V lookup: CDR1 SNHLY, CDR2 FYNNEI. The CDR3 is made up of 14 amino acids. The J segment lost 2 bases and the V segment lost 6 bases, leaving 4 bases of the junction unmatched. CDR3 bases: TGTGCCAGCAGGGCCGGGACAGCTGGAAACACCATATATTTT. Translated, it gives CASRAGTAGNTIYF.

The V and J genes are TRBV10-3 and TRBJ2-3; maybe TRBD2 (5 bases). There are 12 residues in the CDR3. The ends were cut back, 6 bases at V and 3 bases at J, with 7 bases in the middle. Germline values: CDR1 ENHRY, CDR2 SYGVKD. The CDR3 spells CAISSGTDTQYF. In nucleotides, the CDR3 is TGTGCCATCAGCTCGGGGACAGATACGCAGTATTTT.

The genes are TRBV6-1 and TRBJ1-1; D remains unclear. The CDR3 sequence is 13 residues long. V lost 7 bases and J lost 5, with 14 bases in between. Per germline, CDR1 MNHNS and CDR2 SASEGT. The CDR3 DNA reads as TGTGCCAGCAATCCCGCGGGGAGTACTGAAGCTTTCTTT. It translates to CASNPAGSTEAFF.

The chain joins TRBV4-1 to TRBJ1-3; no definite D call. This CDR3 has 15 residues. Germline V gene lookup returns CDR1 MGHRA and CDR2 YSYEKL. Trimming removed 0 bases at V and 1 base at J, with 7 bases between. CDR3 protein: CASSQDSGSGNTIYF. CDR3 in DNA: TGCGCCAGCAGCCAAGATTCCGGATCTGGAAACACCATATATTTT.

This sequence joins TRBV9 and TRBJ2-5; a weak D match, TRBD2 (6 bases). V shed 0 bases and J shed 3 bases, with 6 bases lying between them. The germline CDR1 and CDR2 sequences are SGDLS and YYNGEE. There are 13 residues in the CDR3. CDR3 sequence: CASSVGGEETQYF. CDR3 DNA: TGTGCCAGCAGCGTAGGCGGGGAAGAGACCCAGTACTTC.

The chain uses TRBV4-1 and TRBJ2-3, with D perhaps matching TRBD2 (7 bases). The CDR3 sequence is 16 residues long. The V end was cut by 1 base, the J end by 0 bases, with 11 bases between. Germline V CDR1 and CDR2: MGHRA, YSYEKL. The CDR3 sequence is CASSQVGGRSTDTQYF. CDR3 DNA sequence: TGCGCCAGCAGCCAAGTGGGGGGGCGTAGCACAGATACGCAGTATTTT.

This chain uses TRBV27 with TRBJ2-7; 11 nucleotides agree with TRBD1. CDR3 size: 16 residues. The V gene end was trimmed by 5 bases and the J gene end by 6 bases; junction bases not matched to a gene: 12. CDR1 and CDR2 from the germline V gene are MNHEY and SMNVEV (reference sequence). CDR3 residues: CASSPTGTGGALEQYF. In DNA, the CDR3 is TGTGCCAGCAGTCCAACAGGGACAGGGGGGGCCCTCGAGCAGTACTTC.

The chain combines TRBV11-2 with TRBJ2-4; TRBD2 agrees at 10 bases. The ends lost 5 bases at V and 7 bases at J; junction bases unmatched: 11. The length of the CDR3 is 16 residues. CDR1 SGHAT and CDR2 FQNNGV come from the germline V gene. CDR3 protein: CASSLLIAGGANIQYF. Here the CDR3 DNA reads TGTGCCAGCAGCCTCCTAATAGCGGGGGGAGCTAACATTCAGTACTTC.

This clone was observed a single time. The chain carries TRBV19 and TRBJ1-4, with D tentatively TRBD1 (5 bases). This CDR3 comprises 16 residues. V shed 3 bases and J shed 4 bases, with 15 bases lying between them. CDR1 and CDR2 (germline): LNHDA, SQIVND (reference sequence). The CDR3 loop is CASSIGGTRLNEKLFF. In DNA form, the CDR3 reads TGTGCCAGTAGTATCGGGGGAACCCGACTTAATGAAAAACTGTTTTTT.

The chain combines TRBV15 with TRBJ2-5; D ambiguous. Germline V lookup: CDR1 LNHNV, CDR2 YYDKDF (reference sequence). The V end was cut by 0 bases, the J end by 2 bases, with 10 bases between. This CDR3 has 15 residues. This chain's CDR3 is CATSRDLGSQETQYF. CDR3 nucleotides: TGTGCCACCAGCAGAGATCTGGGCAGTCAAGAGACCCAGTACTTC.

V gene TRBV6-6 combines with J gene TRBJ1-2; D call uncertain. Germline CDR1 is MNHNY and CDR2 is SVGAGI (reference sequence). Trimming took off 7 bases at V and 5 bases at J, with 11 bases between the two ends. The CDR3 covers 12 residues. The CDR3 nucleotides are TGTGCCAGCAAGCGGACCGATTATGGCTACACCTTC. This sequence encodes CASKRTDYGYTF.